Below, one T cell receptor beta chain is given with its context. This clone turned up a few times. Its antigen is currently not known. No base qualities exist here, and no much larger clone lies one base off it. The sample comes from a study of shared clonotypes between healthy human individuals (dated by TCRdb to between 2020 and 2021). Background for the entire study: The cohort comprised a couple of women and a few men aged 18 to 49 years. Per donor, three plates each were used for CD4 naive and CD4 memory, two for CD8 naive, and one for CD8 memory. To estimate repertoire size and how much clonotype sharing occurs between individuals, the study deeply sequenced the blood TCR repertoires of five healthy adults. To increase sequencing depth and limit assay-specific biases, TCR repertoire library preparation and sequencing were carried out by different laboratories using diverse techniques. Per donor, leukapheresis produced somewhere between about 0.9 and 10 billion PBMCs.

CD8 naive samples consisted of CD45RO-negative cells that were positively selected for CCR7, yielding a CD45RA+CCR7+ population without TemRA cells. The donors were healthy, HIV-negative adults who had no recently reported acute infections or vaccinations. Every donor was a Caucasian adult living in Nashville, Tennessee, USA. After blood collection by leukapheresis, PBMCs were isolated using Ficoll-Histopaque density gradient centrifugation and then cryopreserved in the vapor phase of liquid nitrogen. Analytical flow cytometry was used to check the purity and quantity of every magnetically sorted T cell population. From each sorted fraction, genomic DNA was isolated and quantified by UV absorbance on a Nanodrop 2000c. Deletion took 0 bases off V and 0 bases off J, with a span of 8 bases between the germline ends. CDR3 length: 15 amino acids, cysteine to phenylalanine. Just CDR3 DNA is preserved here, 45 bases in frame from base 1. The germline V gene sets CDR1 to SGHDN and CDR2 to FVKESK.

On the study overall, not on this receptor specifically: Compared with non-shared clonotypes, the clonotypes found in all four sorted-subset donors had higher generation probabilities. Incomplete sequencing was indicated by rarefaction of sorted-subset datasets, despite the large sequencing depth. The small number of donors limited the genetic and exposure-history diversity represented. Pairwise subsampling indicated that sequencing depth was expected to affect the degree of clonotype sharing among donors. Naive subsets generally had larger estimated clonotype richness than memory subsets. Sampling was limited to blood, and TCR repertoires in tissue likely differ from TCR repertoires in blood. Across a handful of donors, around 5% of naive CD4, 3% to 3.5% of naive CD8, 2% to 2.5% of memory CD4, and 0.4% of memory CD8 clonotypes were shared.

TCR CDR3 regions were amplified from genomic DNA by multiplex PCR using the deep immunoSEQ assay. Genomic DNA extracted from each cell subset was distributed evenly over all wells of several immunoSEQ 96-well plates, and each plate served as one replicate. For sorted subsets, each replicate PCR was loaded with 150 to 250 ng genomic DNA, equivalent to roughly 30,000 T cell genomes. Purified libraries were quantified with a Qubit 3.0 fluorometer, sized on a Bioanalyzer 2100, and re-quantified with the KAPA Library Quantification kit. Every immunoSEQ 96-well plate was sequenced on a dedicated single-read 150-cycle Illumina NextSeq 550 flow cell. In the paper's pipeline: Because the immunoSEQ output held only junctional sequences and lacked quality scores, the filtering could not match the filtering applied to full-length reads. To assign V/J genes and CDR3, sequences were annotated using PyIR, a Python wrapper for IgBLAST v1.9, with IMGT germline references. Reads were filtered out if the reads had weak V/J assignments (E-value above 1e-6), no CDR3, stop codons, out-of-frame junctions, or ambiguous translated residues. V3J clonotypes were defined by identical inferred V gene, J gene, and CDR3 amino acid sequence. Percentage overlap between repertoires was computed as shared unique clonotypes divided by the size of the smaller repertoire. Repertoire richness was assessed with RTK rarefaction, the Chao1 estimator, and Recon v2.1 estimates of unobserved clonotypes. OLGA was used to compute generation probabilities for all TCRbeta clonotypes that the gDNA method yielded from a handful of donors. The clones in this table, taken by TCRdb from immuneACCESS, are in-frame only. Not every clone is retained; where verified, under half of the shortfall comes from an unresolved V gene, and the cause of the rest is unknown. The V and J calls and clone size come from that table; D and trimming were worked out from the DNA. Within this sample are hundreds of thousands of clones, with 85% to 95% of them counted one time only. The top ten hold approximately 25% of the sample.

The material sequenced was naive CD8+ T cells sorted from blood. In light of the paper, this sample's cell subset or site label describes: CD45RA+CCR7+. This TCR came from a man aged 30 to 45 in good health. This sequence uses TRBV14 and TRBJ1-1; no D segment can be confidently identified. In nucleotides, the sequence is TGTGCCAGCAGCCAAGAAGGTGGTGTGAACACTGAAGCTTTCTTT. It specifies CASSQEGGVNTEAFF.